The 11 T cell receptor beta chains below come from one sample, sequenced in a study of CD8+ T cells in alopecia areata. RNA was isolated and reverse transcribed to cDNA, the sequencing template. This table comes from immunoSEQ multiplex PCR, and its TCRdb copy is limited to in-frame clones, with some not included. The sample includes 90,000 to 130,000 clones, around 59% seen only once; the top ten take around 20%. The sample taken for sequencing was CD8+ T cells sorted from blood. The origin of the receptors is a human donor in good health.

This clone was observed a handful of times. The gene calls are TRBV9 and TRBJ1-3, with D uncertain. Deletions cut 0 bases from V and 0 bases from J, with 7 bases between. Germline CDR1 reads SGDLS; CDR2 reads YYNGEE. CDR3 length equals 15 residues. As DNA, the CDR3 is TGTGCCAGCAGCGTAGACGACGGCTCTGGAAACACCATATATTTT. Its protein product is CASSVDDGSGNTIYF.

This clone was picked up many times. This chain joins TRBV7-8 and TRBJ2-2; D may correspond to TRBD1 or TRBD2 (5 bases each). Trimming removed 2 bases from V and 0 bases from J, with 7 bases in between. The CDR3 is 15 amino acids. The germline gives CDR1 SGHVS, CDR2 FQNEAQ. The CDR3 nucleotides read TGTGCCAGCAGCTTACGGGGCCCGAACACCGGGGAGCTGTTTTTT. Protein: CASSLRGPNTGELFF.

The rearrangement joins TRBV7-2 to TRBJ1-5; possible D gene TRBD1, 5 bases. The CDR3 length is 15 residues. In germline, CDR1 is SGHTA, CDR2 FQGNSA. Trimming removed 5 bases at V and 1 base at J, with 12 bases between. The CDR3 loop is CASSPDRESNQPQHF. In DNA, the CDR3 is TGTGCCAGCAGCCCCGACAGAGAGAGCAATCAGCCCCAGCATTTT. The variable domain in full, completed from reference TRBV7-2 and TRBJ1-5, reads GAGVSQSPSNKVTEKGKDVELRCDPISGHTALYWYRQSLGQGLEFLIYFQGNSAPDKSGLPSDRFSAERTGGSVSTLTIQRTQQEDSAVYLCASSPDRESNQPQHFGDGTRLSIL.

This chain uses TRBV15 with TRBJ2-7; 10 nucleotides match TRBD1. The length of the CDR3 is 14 residues. Germline lookup yields CDR1 LNHNV and CDR2 YYDKDF (reference sequence). After removal of 6 bases from V and 2 bases from J, the junction contained 4 bases not matched to a gene. CDR3 DNA sequence: TGTGCCACCAGTACCGGGACAGGGGCCTACGAGCAGTACTTC. As protein: CATSTGTGAYEQYF.

This chain connects TRBV7-9 to TRBJ2-2, with D perhaps TRBD1 (6 bases). The CDR3 contains 13 residues. Trimming shortened V by 10 bases and J by 6 bases, and 15 bases separated the two germline ends. Germline V gives CDR1 SEHNR, CDR2 FQNEAQ (reference sequence). CDR3 amino acids: CATLPGVAGELFF. The CDR3 region has the DNA TGTGCCACCCTCCCAGGGGTGGCCGGGGAGCTGTTTTTT.

A note on this clone: This sample also contains other DNA sequences that code for the same CDR3. The chain has TRBV9 and TRBJ1-5, with unresolved D. This CDR3 is 14 amino acids long. Germline V gives CDR1 SGDLS, CDR2 YYNGEE. V was clipped by 2 bases and J by 4 bases, with 10 bases between them. The chain's CDR3 is CASSVSSGNQPQHF. CDR3 bases: TGTGCCAGCAGCGTTAGTTCGGGGAATCAGCCCCAGCATTTT.

This clone was observed a single time. The chain recombines TRBV12-1 with TRBJ1-1. TRBV12-1 is a documented pseudogene. The CDR3 has 12 residues. The CDR3 reads CASSPGPTEAFF. In DNA form, the CDR3 reads TGTGCCAGCAGCCCGGGACCCACTGAAGCTTTCTTT.

V is TRBV6-5 and J is TRBJ1-6; D is ambiguous. The CDR3 spans 14 residues. V lost 6 bases and J lost 8, with 14 bases in between. The V gene's germline CDR1 is MNHEY and CDR2 SVGAGI. The CDR3 region is CASRSGPRDSPLHF. The CDR3, as DNA: TGTGCCAGCAGAAGCGGCCCAAGGGATTCACCCCTCCACTTT.

The rearrangement joins TRBV30 to TRBJ1-1; possible D gene TRBD1, 6 bases. Trimming removed 5 bases at V and 8 bases at J, with 21 bases between. This CDR3 is 14 amino acids long. Germline V gene sequence: CDR1 GTSNPN, CDR2 SVGIG (reference sequence). For the CDR3, the DNA is TGTGCCTGGTCGGAAGGGGGGACCAGGAGGGAAGCTTTCTTT. As protein: CAWSEGGTRREAFF. The whole variable domain, remainder taken from reference TRBV30 and TRBJ1-1, is SQTIHQWPATLVQPVGSPLSLECTVEGTSNPNLYWYRQAAGRGLQLLFYSVGIGQISSEVPQNLSASRPQDRQFILSSKKLLLSDSGFYLCAWSEGGTRREAFFGQGTRLTVV.

The chain employs TRBV28 and TRBJ2-5; 7 nucleotides align to TRBD2. J lost 4 bases, V lost 9 bases, and 17 bases had no gene match. Germline V gene data show CDR1 as MDHEN and CDR2 as SYDVKM. CDR3 length: 16 residues. The DNA for the CDR3 is TGTGCCAGTACTTCCCGGGAGGCTAGCGAAGTAGAGACCCAGTACTTC. It codes for CASTSREASEVETQYF.

V is TRBV9 and J is TRBJ1-2, with TRBD1 matching over 10 bases. Germline lookup yields CDR1 SGDLS and CDR2 YYNGEE. This CDR3 contains 15 residues. Trimming cost V 5 bases and J 4 bases; bases outside gene matches: 8. The CDR3: CASRATGGSGYGYTF. CDR3 sequence (DNA): TGTGCCAGCAGGGCGACAGGGGGCTCCGGCTATGGCTACACCTTC. The variable domain in full, with the rest retrieved from reference TRBV9 and TRBJ1-2, is DSGVTQTPKHLITATGQRVTLRCSPRSGDLSVYWYQQSLDQGLQFLIQYYNGEERAKGNILERFSAQQFPDLHSELNLSSLELGDSALYFCASRATGGSGYGYTFGSGTRLTVV.